What follows are 18 T cell receptor beta chains derived from one specimen sequenced in a study of blood T cell repertoires in COVID-19. Using immunoSEQ multiplex PCR, the repertoire was profiled, and TCRdb retains in-frame clones only, with some absent. This sample has hundreds of thousands of clones, with 80% to 90% found just once. Source material: peripheral blood. These TCRs come from a woman aged 30 to 39 with active or convalescent COVID-19.

This chain joins TRBV20-1 and TRBJ2-5, with 10 bases aligning to TRBD2. V shed 3 bases and J 5 bases; nucleotides not matched to a gene: 12. The CDR3 runs 16 residues. Germline V lookup: CDR1 DFQATT, CDR2 SNEGSKA (reference sequence). CDR3 in amino acids: CSASSTSGTMVETQYF. The CDR3 coding sequence is TGCAGTGCTAGTAGTACTAGCGGGACGATGGTGGAGACCCAGTACTTC.

The chain has TRBV4-2 and TRBJ2-7; D ambiguous. Germline V gives CDR1 LGHNA, CDR2 YNFKEQ. This CDR3 contains 12 residues. Trimming cost V 5 bases and J 5 bases, with 10 bases left between them. Here the CDR3 reads CASSDAVDEQYF. Written as DNA, the CDR3 is TGTGCCAGCAGCGATGCCGTAGACGAGCAGTACTTC.

J is TRBJ2-1 and V is TRBV19, with unresolved D. Germline-derived CDR1 and CDR2 are LNHDA and SQIVND (reference sequence). V shed 3 bases and J shed 0 bases, with 9 bases lying between them. This CDR3 comprises 15 residues. CDR3 loop: CASSISLSSYNEQFF. CDR3 bases: TGTGCCAGTAGTATTAGTCTTAGCTCCTACAATGAGCAGTTCTTC.

This chain uses TRBV2 with TRBJ1-1; 10 bases match TRBD1. With V trimmed by 6 bases and J by 10 bases, 11 bases remained unmatched. The CDR3 consists of 14 residues. Per germline, CDR1 SNHLY and CDR2 FYNNEI. This CDR3 reads CASSRYGTGEGAFF. DNA for the CDR3: TGTGCCAGCAGCCGATACGGGACAGGGGAAGGAGCTTTCTTT.

This sequence joins TRBV6-2 or TRBV6-3 and TRBJ1-1; no firm D call. V was shortened by 6 bases and J by 8 bases, with 13 bases between the two germline ends. Germline V gene lookup returns CDR1 MNHEY and CDR2 SVGEGT. This CDR3 comprises 12 residues. CDR3 sequence reads: CASSFFGSEAFF. The CDR3 DNA is TGTGCCAGCAGCTTCTTCGGGTCGGAAGCTTTCTTT.

The J gene is TRBJ2-6, the V gene TRBV4-1; 8 positions agree with TRBD1. Per germline, CDR1 MGHRA and CDR2 YSYEKL. V was pared by 5 bases and J by 2 bases, with 2 bases of the junction left unmatched. CDR3 length: 15 amino acids. CDR3 sequence (DNA): TGCGCCAGCAGCGGGACAGGTGCTGGGGCCAACGTCCTGACTTTC. It translates to CASSGTGAGANVLTF.

The chain couples TRBV15 to TRBJ1-1; 9 bases agree with TRBD1. V gave up 3 bases and J gave up 4 bases; unmatched junction bases: 15. CDR1 is LNHNV, CDR2 YYDKDF, per germline (reference sequence). This CDR3 has 18 amino acids. The CDR3 region is CATSRSGTGLLGATEAFF. The CDR3 DNA is TGTGCCACCAGCAGGTCCGGGACAGGGCTACTAGGGGCCACTGAAGCTTTCTTT. The variable domain in full, completed from reference TRBV15 and TRBJ1-1, reads DAMVIQNPRYQVTQFGKPVTLSCSQTLNHNVMYWYQQKSSQAPKLLFHYYDKDFNNEADTPDNFQSRRPNTSFCFLDIRSPGLGDTAMYLCATSRSGTGLLGATEAFFGQGTRLTVV.

The genes are TRBV28 and TRBJ2-1, with TRBD1 as a possible D gene (6 bases). V was trimmed by 5 bases and J by 1 base, leaving 12 bases between them. Germline V CDR1 and CDR2: MDHEN, SYDVKM. This CDR3 contains 15 residues. The CDR3 protein is CASSADSLSYNEQFF. The CDR3 region has the DNA TGTGCCAGCAGTGCGGACAGCCTTTCCTACAATGAGCAGTTCTTC.

CDR3 DNA sequence: TGTGCCAGCAGCCAAGGTAGAACACTAGCGGGAGAAGGGAATGAGCAGTTCTTC. It translates to CASSQGRTLAGEGNEQFF. This chain uses TRBV3-1 (or the pseudogene TRBV3-2) with TRBJ2-1, with TRBD2 matching 11 bases. The CDR3 extends over 18 amino acids. The junction had 12 bases not matched to a gene; V was cut back by 1 base and J by 7 bases. Germline assignment: CDR1 LGHDT and CDR2 YNNKEL (reference sequence).

The gene calls are TRBV10-1 and TRBJ2-1; 7 bases match TRBD1. The CDR3 spans 17 residues. The V and J ends lost 3 bases and 1 base, in that order; junction bases with no gene match: 9. The germline CDR1 and CDR2 sequences are WNHNN and SYGVQD (reference sequence). The CDR3 is CASSDPGQPKSYNEQFF. CDR3 DNA sequence: TGCGCCAGCAGTGACCCGGGACAGCCGAAATCCTACAATGAGCAGTTCTTC.

This chain uses TRBV5-1 with TRBJ2-5, with TRBD1 matching over 8 bases. In germline, CDR1 is SGHRS, CDR2 YFSETQ. The CDR3 runs 17 residues. V lost 1 base to trimming and J lost 4 bases; unmatched junction nucleotides: 12. CDR3 in DNA: TGCGCCAGCAGCTTGTATGTTACAGGGGGAGGAATAGAGACCCAGTACTTC. It specifies CASSLYVTGGGIETQYF. The entire variable domain, with the rest obtained from reference TRBV5-1 and TRBJ2-5, is as follows: KAGVTQTPRYLIKTRGQQVTLSCSPISGHRSVSWYQQTPGQGLQFLFEYFSETQRNKGNFPGRFSGRQFSNSRSEMNVSTLELGDSALYLCASSLYVTGGGIETQYFGPGTRLLVL.

The V gene is TRBV28, the J gene TRBJ1-1; D unresolved. V lost 11 bases to trimming and J lost 5 bases, with 18 bases between them. This CDR3 spans 13 amino acids. Looked up from germline, CDR1 is MDHEN and CDR2 is SYDVKM. The CDR3 DNA follows: TGTGCCGTCATCCCCGGTGGGAGGACTGAAGCTTTCTTT. The encoded protein is CAVIPGGRTEAFF.

The chain combines TRBV5-1 with TRBJ1-1; 9 nucleotides align to TRBD1. The germline CDR1 and CDR2 sequences are SGHRS and YFSETQ. This CDR3 comprises 15 residues. V shed 3 bases and J 5 bases; nucleotides not matched to a gene: 8. CDR3 amino acids: CASSSTGTGWTEAFF. CDR3 bases: TGCGCCAGCAGCTCAACCGGGACAGGGTGGACTGAAGCTTTCTTT.

The rearrangement joins TRBV5-1 to TRBJ2-7; TRBD2 matches 8 bases. The V and J ends lost 2 bases and 3 bases, in that order; junction bases with no gene match: 7. CDR1 is SGHRS, CDR2 YFSETQ, per germline. The CDR3 runs to 15 residues. DNA of the CDR3: TGCGCCAGCAGCTTTGTTAGCGGGAACATCTACGAGCAGTACTTC. Its protein product is CASSFVSGNIYEQYF.

This clone was seen once. CDR3 in amino acids: CASSLGGAGASTDTQYF. The CDR3 DNA follows: TGCGCCAGCAGCTTGGGGGGTGCGGGCGCTAGCACAGATACGCAGTATTTT. The chain employs TRBV5-1 and TRBJ2-3, with D possibly being TRBD2 (5 bases). V was clipped by 0 bases and J by 0 bases, with 14 bases between them. The CDR3 sequence is 17 residues long. Per germline, CDR1 SGHRS and CDR2 YFSETQ.

CDR3 loop: CASLGLVQGLSGNTIYF. The CDR3 DNA is TGTGCCAGCCTAGGCTTAGTCCAGGGCCTATCTGGAAACACCATATATTTT. This rearrangement joins TRBV19 to TRBJ1-3, with D tentatively TRBD1 (5 bases). The CDR3 has 17 amino acids. The V gene's germline CDR1 is LNHDA and CDR2 SQIVND (reference sequence). Between the trimmed V and J ends, which lost 9 bases and 1 base, there was a span of 22 bases.

The J gene is TRBJ1-2, the V gene TRBV27; 9 nucleotides align to TRBD1. This CDR3 is 13 amino acids long. In germline, CDR1 is MNHEY, CDR2 SMNVEV (reference sequence). J lost 4 bases, V lost 8 bases, and 5 bases had no gene match. DNA of the CDR3: TGTGCCAGCGGACGGGACAGGGCCTATGGCTACACCTTC. It encodes CASGRDRAYGYTF.

This chain connects TRBV7-8 to TRBJ2-2; TRBD2 matches at 9 bases. Germline loops: CDR1 SGHVS, CDR2 FQNEAQ. The CDR3 runs to 18 residues. V dropped 5 bases and J dropped 4; count of bases not matched to a gene: 14. CDR3 residues: CASSQDRLAAEGTGELFF. CDR3 bases: TGTGCCAGCAGCCAAGACCGACTAGCGGCTGAGGGCACCGGGGAGCTGTTTTTT.